This TCR beta chain was identified during a study of blood T cell repertoires in COVID-19. Across the whole study: The samples span acute and convalescent COVID-19 from the United States, Italy and Spain. PBMCs, B-cell-depleted T cells, or T cells were the source of the cDNA or gDNA that made up the material.

The assay was immunoSEQ multiplex PCR, and TCRdb's table has in-frame clones only and misses some. The table shows 40,000 to 60,000 clones, with 65% to 90% occurring only once. The sample comprised peripheral blood. The TCR sequence derives from a woman older than 75 with COVID-19, enrolled during active disease.

This chain's CDR3 is CASSFEGGVDEQFF. CDR3 nucleotides: TGCGCCAGCAGCTTCGAAGGGGGGGTCGATGAGCAGTTCTTC. This chain joins TRBV5-1 and TRBJ2-1, with D possibly matching TRBD2 (7 bases). The CDR3 extends over 14 amino acids. Germline V gene data show CDR1 as SGHRS and CDR2 as YFSETQ. Deletions cut 2 bases from V and 8 bases from J, with 14 bases between.